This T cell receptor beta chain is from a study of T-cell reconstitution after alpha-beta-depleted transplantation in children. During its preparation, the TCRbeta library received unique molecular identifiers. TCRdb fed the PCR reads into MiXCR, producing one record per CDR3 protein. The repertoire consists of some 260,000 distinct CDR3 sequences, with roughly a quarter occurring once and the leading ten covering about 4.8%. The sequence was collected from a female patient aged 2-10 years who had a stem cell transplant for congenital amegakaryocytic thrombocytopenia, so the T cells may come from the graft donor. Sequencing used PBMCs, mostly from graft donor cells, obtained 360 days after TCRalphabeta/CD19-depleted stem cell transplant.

The CDR3 loop is CSVGREGVDTQYF. The CDR3 nucleotides read TGCAGCGTTGGAAGGGAGGGGGTAGATACGCAGTATTTT. The rearrangement joins TRBV29-1 to TRBJ2-3; D is possibly TRBD2 (7 bases). This CDR3 region has 13 residues. Trimming removed 4 bases at V and 5 bases at J, with 13 bases between. CDR1 and CDR2 from the germline V gene are SQVTM and ANQGSEA.